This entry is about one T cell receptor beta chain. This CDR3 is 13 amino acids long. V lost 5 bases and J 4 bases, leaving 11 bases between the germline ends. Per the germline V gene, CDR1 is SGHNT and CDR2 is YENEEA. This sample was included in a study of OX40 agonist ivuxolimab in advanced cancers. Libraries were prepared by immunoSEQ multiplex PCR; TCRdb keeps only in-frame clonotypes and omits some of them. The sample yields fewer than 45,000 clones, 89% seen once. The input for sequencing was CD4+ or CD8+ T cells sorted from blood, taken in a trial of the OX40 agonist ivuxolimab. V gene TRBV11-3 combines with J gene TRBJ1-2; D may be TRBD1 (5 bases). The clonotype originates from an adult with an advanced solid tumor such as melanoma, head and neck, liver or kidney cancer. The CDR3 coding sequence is TGTGCCAGCAGCCCCACAGGAACCTATGGCTACACCTTC. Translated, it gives CASSPTGTYGYTF.